The source of this T cell receptor (beta chain) is a study of PD-1 blockade in mismatch repair-deficient tumors. About the research overall: Patients had around 11 mismatch repair-deficient cancer types and were previously treated and progressing.

Sequencing was performed with immunoSEQ multiplex PCR; in TCRdb, only in-frame clones are kept and a portion is missing. The sample includes some 120,000 clones, about 85% of them seen just once. The CDR3 runs 13 residues. The junction had 4 bases not matched to a gene; V was cut back by 4 bases and J by 5 bases. CDR1 LNHDA and CDR2 SQIVND come from the germline V gene (reference sequence). The sequence was obtained from an adult with mismatch repair-deficient cancer. Specimen: peripheral blood, collected 44 weeks after starting pembrolizumab. This sequence joins TRBV19 and TRBJ1-1; 7 positions agree with TRBD1. The DNA of the CDR3 is TGTGCCAGTAGTACCGCAGGGGGGACTGAAGCTTTCTTT. Translated: CASSTAGGTEAFF.